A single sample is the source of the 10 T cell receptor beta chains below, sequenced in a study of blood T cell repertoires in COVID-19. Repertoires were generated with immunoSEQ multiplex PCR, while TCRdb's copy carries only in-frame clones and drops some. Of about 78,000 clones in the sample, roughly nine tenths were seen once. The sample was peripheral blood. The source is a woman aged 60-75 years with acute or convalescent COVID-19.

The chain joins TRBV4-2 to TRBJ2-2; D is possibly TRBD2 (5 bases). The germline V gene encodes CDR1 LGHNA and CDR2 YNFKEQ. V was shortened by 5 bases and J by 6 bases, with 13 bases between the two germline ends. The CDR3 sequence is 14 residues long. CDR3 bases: TGTGCCAGCAGCTCCCGGGAAAACGCCGGGGAGCTGTTTTTT. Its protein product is CASSSRENAGELFF.

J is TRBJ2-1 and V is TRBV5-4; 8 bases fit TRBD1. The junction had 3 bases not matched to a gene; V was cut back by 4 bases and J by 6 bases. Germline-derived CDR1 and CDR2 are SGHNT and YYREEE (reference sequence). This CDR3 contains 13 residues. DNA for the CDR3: TGTGCCAGCAGCACACAGGGGGTCAATGAGCAGTTCTTC. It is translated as CASSTQGVNEQFF.

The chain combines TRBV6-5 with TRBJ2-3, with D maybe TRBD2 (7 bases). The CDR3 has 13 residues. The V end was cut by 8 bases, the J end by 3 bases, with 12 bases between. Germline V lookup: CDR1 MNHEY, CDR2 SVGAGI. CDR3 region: CASGAGATDTQYF. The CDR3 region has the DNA TGTGCCAGCGGGGCGGGGGCGACAGATACGCAGTATTTT.

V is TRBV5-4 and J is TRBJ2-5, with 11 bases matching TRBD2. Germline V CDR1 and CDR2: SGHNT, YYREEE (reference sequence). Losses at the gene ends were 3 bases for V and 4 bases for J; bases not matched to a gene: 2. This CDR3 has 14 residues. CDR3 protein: CASSSGLAGETQYF. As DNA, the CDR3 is TGTGCCAGCAGCTCAGGACTAGCGGGAGAGACCCAGTACTTC.

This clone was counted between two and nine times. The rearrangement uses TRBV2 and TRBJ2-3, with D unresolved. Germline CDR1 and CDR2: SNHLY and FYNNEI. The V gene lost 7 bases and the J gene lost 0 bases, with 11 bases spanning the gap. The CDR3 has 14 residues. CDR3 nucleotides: TGTGCCAGCACAAGAACAAGTAGCACAGATACGCAGTATTTT. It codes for CASTRTSSTDTQYF.

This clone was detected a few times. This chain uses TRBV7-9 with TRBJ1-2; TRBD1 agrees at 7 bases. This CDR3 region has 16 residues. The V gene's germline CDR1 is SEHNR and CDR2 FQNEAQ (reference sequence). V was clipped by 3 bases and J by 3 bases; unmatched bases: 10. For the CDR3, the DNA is TGTGCCAGCAGCTTTGGGCGTGTTACAGGGGACTATGGCTACACCTTC. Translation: CASSFGRVTGDYGYTF.

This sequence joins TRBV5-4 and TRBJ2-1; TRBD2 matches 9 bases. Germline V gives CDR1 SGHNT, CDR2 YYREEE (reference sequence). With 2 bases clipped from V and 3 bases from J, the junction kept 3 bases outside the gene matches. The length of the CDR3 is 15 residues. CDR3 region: CASSLSSGGYNEQFF. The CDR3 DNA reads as TGTGCCAGCAGCTTAAGTAGCGGGGGCTACAATGAGCAGTTCTTC.

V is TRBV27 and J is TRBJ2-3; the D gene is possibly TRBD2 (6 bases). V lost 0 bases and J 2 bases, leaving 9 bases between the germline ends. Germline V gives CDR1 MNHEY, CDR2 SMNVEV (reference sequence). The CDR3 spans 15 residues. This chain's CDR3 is CASSLSWDFTDTQYF. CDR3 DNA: TGTGCCAGCAGTTTATCCTGGGACTTCACAGATACGCAGTATTTT.

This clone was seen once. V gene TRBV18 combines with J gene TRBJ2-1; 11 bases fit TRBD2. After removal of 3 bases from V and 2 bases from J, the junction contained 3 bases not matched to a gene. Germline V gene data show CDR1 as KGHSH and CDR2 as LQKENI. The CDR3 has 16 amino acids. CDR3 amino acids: CASSPTSGITYNEQFF. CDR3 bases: TGTGCCAGCTCACCGACTAGCGGGATTACCTACAATGAGCAGTTCTTC.

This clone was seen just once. The CDR3 reads CASRGWTGNEQYF. In nucleotides, the CDR3 is TGTGCCAGCAGGGGTTGGACAGGGAACGAGCAGTACTTC. The genes are TRBV6-5 and TRBJ2-7, with TRBD1 identical over 8 bases. Per germline, CDR1 MNHEY and CDR2 SVGAGI. There are 13 residues in the CDR3. With V trimmed by 6 bases and J by 5 bases, 6 bases remained unmatched.